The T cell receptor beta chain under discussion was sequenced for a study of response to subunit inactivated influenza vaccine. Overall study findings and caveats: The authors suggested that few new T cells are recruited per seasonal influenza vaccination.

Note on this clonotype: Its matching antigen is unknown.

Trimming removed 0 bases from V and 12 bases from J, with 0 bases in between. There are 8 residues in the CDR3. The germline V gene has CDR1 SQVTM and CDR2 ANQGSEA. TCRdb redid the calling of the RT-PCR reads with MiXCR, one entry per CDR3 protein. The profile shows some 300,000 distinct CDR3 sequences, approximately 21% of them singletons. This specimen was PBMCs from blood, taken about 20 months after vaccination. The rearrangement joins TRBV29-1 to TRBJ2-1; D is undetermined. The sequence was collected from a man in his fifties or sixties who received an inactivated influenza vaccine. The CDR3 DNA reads TGCAGCGTTGAAGAGCAGTTCTTC. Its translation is CSVEEQFF.